The text below deals with one T cell receptor (beta chain). Its antigen remains unidentified. Germline CDR1 DFQATT, CDR2 SNEGSKA (reference sequence). Trimming cost V 1 base and J 0 bases, with 9 bases left between them. This CDR3 has 14 amino acids. The sample originates from a study of T-cell reconstitution after alpha-beta-depleted transplantation in children. Study conclusions and caveats: Once a year had passed after transplant, T-cell counts and diversity came mostly from newly produced T cells. Several hundred expanded graft clones reportedly supplied alpha-beta T cells about two months after transplant. Recipient T cells and thymic progenitors that survived were the source of the high TCRbeta diversity seen at day 60 in some patients.

The library targeted TCRbeta and was prepared with unique molecular identifiers. MiXCR, run by TCRdb on the PCR reads, gives a single entry per CDR3 protein. The data hold about 150,000 distinct CDR3 sequences, with 7.5% to 9% observed a single time. The source material was PBMCs, mostly from graft donor cells, sampled 180 days after TCRalphabeta/CD19-depleted stem cell transplant. The receptor was isolated from a female patient aged 2 to 10 who had a stem cell transplant for congenital amegakaryocytic thrombocytopenia, so the T cells may come from the graft donor. The chain uses TRBV20-1 and TRBJ2-5; no clear D. The CDR3 sequence is CSARVGWYQETQYF. Written as DNA, the CDR3 is TGCAGTGCTAGAGTGGGATGGTACCAAGAGACCCAGTACTTC.